This TCR beta chain was observed in a study of Graves' ophthalmopathy and Graves' hyperthyroidism. For the study at large: Sampling took place at initial diagnosis, with peripheral blood obtained before any treatment.

A remark on this clonotype: The antigen remains undetermined.

The study, taken as a whole, reports: The authors also found most expanded thyroid clonotypes above 0.001 frequency in blood.

People with hyperthyroidism were aged 18 to 65 and newly diagnosed, under 2 months' duration. Each diagnosis was determined on the basis of clinical symptoms, serum thyroxine, TRAb, thyroid ultrasound and orbital computed tomography. Researchers took RNA transcripts and amplified TCR beta CDR3 regions from them. First-round RT-PCR employed HTBI primers, with a second-round multiplex PCR after it. MiXCR, run by TCRdb on the multiplex PCR reads, gives a single entry per CDR3 protein. The sample comprises around 400,000 distinct CDR3 sequences, 20% to 25% of which are singletons, and under 3% rests with the top ten. CDR3 size: 15 residues. With 3 bases removed from V and 5 bases from J, the gap between germline ends came to 16 bases. Germline V lookup: CDR1 KGHSH, CDR2 LQKENI.

This TCR derives from a woman aged 18-30 years with stable Graves' hyperthyroidism. The chain uses TRBV18 and TRBJ2-5, with a tentative D call TRBD1 (6 bases). Sequenced input: peripheral blood. The CDR3 spells CASSPPEGRGETQYF. As DNA, the CDR3 is TGTGCCAGCTCACCCCCCGAGGGCAGGGGTGAGACCCAGTACTTC.